Listed below are T cell receptor beta chains from one sample, sequenced in a study of CD8+CD57+ T cells in acquired aplastic anemia. TCRdb processed the reads anew with MiXCR; each CDR3 protein has one entry. The profile shows roughly 130,000 distinct CDR3 sequences, around 46% of them singletons. The sequenced sample was sorted CD4+, CD8+, or CD8+CD57+ T cells (not recorded which) from PBMCs. The receptors derive from a human donor in good health, serving as a control. The CDR3 runs from the conserved cysteine through the conserved F or W. Fields, in order: J gene, V gene, CDR3 protein.

J gene: TRBJ1-1
V gene: TRBV25-1
CDR3 protein: CASSEYVGGNTEAFF

J gene: TRBJ2-7
V gene: TRBV14
CDR3 protein: CASSEGLGPYAYEQYF

J gene: TRBJ2-7
V gene: TRBV10-3
CDR3 protein: CAISGDRQGYEQYF

J gene: TRBJ1-1
V gene: TRBV24-1
CDR3 protein: CATSDGRDTEAFF

J gene: TRBJ2-1
V gene: TRBV6-2/TRBV6-3
CDR3 protein: CASTYSGGGNEQFF

J gene: TRBJ2-4
V gene: TRBV2
CDR3 protein: CASSFLTDSKNIQYF

J gene: TRBJ1-6
V gene: TRBV25-1
CDR3 protein: CASRGPNGSLHF

J gene: TRBJ2-3
V gene: TRBV5-1
CDR3 protein: CATGTGFSDTQYF

J gene: TRBJ2-2
V gene: TRBV4-2
CDR3 protein: CASSQVSGGARELFF

J gene: TRBJ1-2
V gene: TRBV10-3
CDR3 protein: CAISRATNYGYTF

J gene: TRBJ2-1
V gene: TRBV2
CDR3 protein: CASSEMANSNNEQFF

J gene: TRBJ2-3
V gene: TRBV3-1
CDR3 protein: CASSQTRQGGGADTQYF

J gene: TRBJ1-2
V gene: TRBV7-2
CDR3 protein: CASSLPPTGGSDGYTF

J gene: TRBJ2-7
V gene: TRBV7-9
CDR3 protein: CASGGYEQYF

J gene: TRBJ1-1
V gene: TRBV7-3
CDR3 protein: CASSPPGGTEAFF

J gene: TRBJ1-4
V gene: TRBV6-1
CDR3 protein: CASRGTGSTNEKLFF

J gene: TRBJ2-3
V gene: TRBV3-1
CDR3 protein: CASSQRGLAGGLKDTQYF

J gene: TRBJ2-7
V gene: TRBV10-3
CDR3 protein: CAISDPSWGEQYF

J gene: TRBJ1-6
V gene: TRBV2
CDR3 protein: CASRGTGSNSPLHF

J gene: TRBJ1-3
V gene: TRBV19
CDR3 protein: CASSDFLGTRQNTIYF

J gene: TRBJ1-6
V gene: TRBV20-1
CDR3 protein: CSARGTGDSPLHF

J gene: TRBJ2-1
V gene: TRBV7-8
CDR3 protein: CASSLGTSGIEEQFF

J gene: TRBJ2-2
V gene: TRBV11-3
CDR3 protein: CASSSLLTGELFF

J gene: TRBJ2-1
V gene: TRBV4-2
CDR3 protein: CASSQELASYNEQFF

J gene: TRBJ2-3
V gene: TRBV6-4
CDR3 protein: CATSGRDTDTQYF

J gene: TRBJ1-1
V gene: TRBV9
CDR3 protein: CASLAAFF

J gene: TRBJ1-5
V gene: TRBV25-1
CDR3 protein: CASSELNQPQHF

J gene: TRBJ1-5
V gene: TRBV20-1
CDR3 protein: CSAPLGNQPQHF

J gene: TRBJ2-5
V gene: TRBV20-1
CDR3 protein: CSAWTGTETQYF

J gene: TRBJ2-7
V gene: TRBV2
CDR3 protein: CASSGGFAYEQYF

J gene: TRBJ2-3
V gene: TRBV11-3
CDR3 protein: CASSLDPGRGTQYF

J gene: TRBJ2-3
V gene: TRBV3-1
CDR3 protein: CASSQAPGTLLDTQYF

J gene: TRBJ1-1
V gene: TRBV19
CDR3 protein: CASSLQTLRGGETEAFF

J gene: TRBJ2-7
V gene: TRBV19
CDR3 protein: CASSSLDRTYEQYF

J gene: TRBJ2-7
V gene: TRBV7-2
CDR3 protein: CASSLSVQATYEQYF

J gene: TRBJ1-2
V gene: TRBV6-7
CDR3 protein: CASPTAINYGYTF

J gene: TRBJ1-4
V gene: TRBV20-1
CDR3 protein: CSASPVAWGEKLFF

J gene: TRBJ2-1
V gene: TRBV25-1
CDR3 protein: CASRSSGGNEQFF

J gene: TRBJ1-2
V gene: TRBV20-1
CDR3 protein: CSARLGQGKPRYTF

J gene: TRBJ1-1
V gene: TRBV6-5
CDR3 protein: CASSYWGGTEAFF

J gene: TRBJ1-1
V gene: TRBV2
CDR3 protein: CASSAGGITEAFF